The rows below give T cell receptor beta chains drawn from one sample of a study of T-cell reconstitution after alpha-beta-depleted transplantation in children. From the PCR reads, TCRdb called clonotypes with MiXCR, one entry per CDR3 protein. This table holds about 640,000 distinct CDR3 sequences, around 16% found once. The starting material was PBMCs from the stem cell graft donor, obtained from the stem cell graft. These receptors were obtained from a human donor who donated a stem cell graft to a child with acute myeloid leukemia. Both conserved end residues are part of each CDR3.

TRBJ2-2,TRBV15,CATSLRLTGELFF
TRBJ2-3,TRBV12-3/TRBV12-4,CASSPMTSGGDTQYF
TRBJ1-2,TRBV20-1,CSVERLTNYGYTF
TRBJ2-1,TRBV4-3,CASSRPLGEQFF
TRBJ2-4,TRBV20-1,CSAKDGGQNIQYF
TRBJ2-2,TRBV5-1,CASSLGLGVSTEELFF
TRBJ1-5,TRBV20-1,CSARASVQGARGNQPQHF
TRBJ1-4,TRBV10-3,CAISEEGPNEKLFF
TRBJ1-5,TRBV20-1,CSARGRDPGGRFYNQPQHF
TRBJ2-7,TRBV20-1,CSARGLEPYEQYF
TRBJ1-3,TRBV12-3/TRBV12-4,CASSRTSSGNTIYF
TRBJ1-5,TRBV20-1,CSARDNRGRSISNQPQHF
TRBJ2-3,TRBV24-1,CATSDPGSVQDTQYF
TRBJ2-5,TRBV27,CASSPFPIGAGKETQYF
TRBJ1-4,TRBV11-2,CASSLGRHGNEKLFF
TRBJ2-2,TRBV7-6,CASSSLGQGRNTGELFF
TRBJ2-2,TRBV5-5,CASSLPHATGDPGELFF
TRBJ1-1,TRBV5-5,CASSFVQGLNTEAFF
TRBJ2-5,TRBV28,CASSLFRVETQYF
TRBJ2-2,TRBV5-6,CASSVTGGLSTGELFF
TRBJ1-2,TRBV29-1,CSVEVSGAGGYTF
TRBJ2-2,TRBV7-2,CASSWAGGADTGELFF
TRBJ1-1,TRBV20-1,CSARRAFF
TRBJ2-1,TRBV29-1,CSVERGGNEQFF
TRBJ1-3,TRBV7-2,CASSLDGTSTIYF
TRBJ2-5,TRBV20-1,CSATSGETQYF
TRBJ2-1,TRBV19,CASRRGISYNEQFF
TRBJ1-1,TRBV10-3,CATRDTMNTEAFF
TRBJ1-3,TRBV6-5,CASSPGRGVGNTIYF
TRBJ1-1,TRBV20-1,CSARDLNAIGRGNTEAFF
TRBJ1-6,TRBV12-3/TRBV12-4,CASSFGTPSPLHF
TRBJ2-2,TRBV15,CATSRDEGVNTGELFF
TRBJ1-4,TRBV12-3/TRBV12-4,CASTTGQHNEKLFF
TRBJ1-2,TRBV29-1,CSVGGELRGYTF
TRBJ1-2,TRBV6-1,CASSEGRVYTF
TRBJ2-7,TRBV6-1,CASSRPGQGYEQYF
TRBJ2-1,TRBV28,CASFYNEQFF
TRBJ1-1,TRBV12-3/TRBV12-4,CASRRLTGNTEAFF
TRBJ2-1,TRBV29-1,CSVGFRTGWDEQFF
TRBJ1-3,TRBV19,CASRLTESSGNTIYF
TRBJ1-5,TRBV27,CASSPGAGHQPQHF
TRBJ2-1,TRBV11-2,CASSGTGYAYNEQFF
TRBJ2-2,TRBV15,CATSITETGELFF
TRBJ1-5,TRBV24-1,CATSDHRGLGQPQHF
TRBJ2-1,TRBV5-5,CASSLAVGGGTYNEQFF
TRBJ2-7,TRBV7-2,CASSSRPGQGWYEQYF
TRBJ2-3,TRBV7-7,CASSPNPVAGDTQYF
TRBJ1-1,TRBV20-1,CSASIGHNTEAFF
TRBJ1-2,TRBV29-1,CSVESGADGYTF
TRBJ2-5,TRBV12-3/TRBV12-4,CASNQAGGQETQYF
TRBJ2-1,TRBV5-6,CASSFSGGASYNEQFF
TRBJ2-1,TRBV20-1,CSARTSEGGFTINQFF
TRBJ2-1,TRBV6-2/TRBV6-3,CASMKGRHEQLF
TRBJ2-1,TRBV6-5,CASSRTDNEQFF
TRBJ2-1,TRBV20-1,CSATNLAGGLNEQFF
TRBJ1-6,TRBV12-3/TRBV12-4,CASSLAGEVYNSPLHF
TRBJ1-4,TRBV7-9,CASSLMGQGGEKLFF